The entry below gives a single TCR beta chain sequence along with its context. One entry per CDR3 protein results from TCRdb running MiXCR on the 5' RACE reads. Among about 270,000 distinct CDR3 sequences, roughly a sixth were seen once, and the ten largest hold 22%. The data originate from a study of T-cell memory formation after mild COVID-19. This CDR3 is built from 13 residues. The germline CDR1 and CDR2 sequences are LNHNV and YYDKDF (reference sequence). Trimming removed 5 bases from V and 0 bases from J, with 6 bases in between. The J gene is TRBJ2-3, the V gene TRBV15; D is unclear. The sequence was collected from a man younger than 30 who had mild COVID-19 (a few samples of this study predate the infection). Cell type and time point are not known. The material sequenced was PBMCs or a T cell subset sorted from them (not recorded which). The CDR3 coding sequence is TGTGCCACCAGCGGACGTAGCACAGATACGCAGTATTTT. It codes for CATSGRSTDTQYF.